This T cell receptor (beta chain) was identified during a study of tumor and adjacent non-tumor tissue in lung cancer. Study-level information: Patients were aged roughly 31 to 76, approximately ten men and 5 women, stage I to III.

General observations from the study: Patients with more diverse tumor TCRs had worse survival. TCR diversity was significantly greater in tumor than normal lung tissue. In normal lung, the top 100 clones were significantly more dominant than in tumor.

Germline-derived CDR1 and CDR2 are DFQATT and SNEGSKA (reference sequence). V was clipped by 6 bases and J by 2 bases, with 20 bases between them. The CDR3 runs 16 residues. A modified ARM-PCR protocol with three rounds of nested PCR amplified TCRbeta. TCRdb re-called the multiplex PCR reads through MiXCR, storing one row per CDR3 protein. In the table there are around 80,000 distinct CDR3 sequences, 76% of which are singletons. This clonotype turned up a few times. Its antigen is unknown. This sample's RNA came from whole unsorted tissue. This non-tumor lung sample came from over 3 cm beyond the tumor edge.

This receptor was taken from a man aged 65-85 years with non-small cell lung cancer. V is TRBV20-1 and J is TRBJ1-5, with a tentative D call TRBD1 (6 bases). Sequencing was carried out using distant non-tumor lung tissue. DNA for the CDR3: TGCAGTGCCCCCATTGGGGGGGCCAGTCGCAATCAGCCCCAGCATTTT. It yields the protein CSAPIGGASRNQPQHF.